The clone carrying this T cell receptor beta chain came up a few times. Combining iRepertoire HTBI primers with Arm-PCR of CDR3 regions, the authors built TCR beta libraries. Each CDR3 protein gets one entry after TCRdb re-called the multiplex PCR reads with MiXCR. Of about 470,000 distinct CDR3 sequences listed, 20% were seen once; the top ten hold approximately 7.8%. Time point given: persistent/refractory GD, antithyroid drugs over 5 years with positive TRAb. The TCR library was made from RNA extracted from PBMCs. Germline CDR1 LNHNV, CDR2 YYDKDF (reference sequence). Trimming removed 1 base at V and 4 bases at J, with 13 bases between. The CDR3 contains 15 residues. This entry is derived from a study of regulatory T cells in long-lasting Graves disease. Study overall: The study counted Graves' disease as persistent given over 5 years of antithyroid drugs and positive TSH receptor antibodies.

This receptor was taken from a female donor with Graves disease. V is TRBV15 and J is TRBJ1-1; D is unresolved. Sample: peripheral blood mononuclear cells (PBMCs), taken when the disease was refractory, from a patient treated with antithyroid drugs. The CDR3 nucleotides read TGTGCCACCAGCAGAGGGTGGGAAGGGCTCACTGAAGCTTTCTTT. It codes for CATSRGWEGLTEAFF.